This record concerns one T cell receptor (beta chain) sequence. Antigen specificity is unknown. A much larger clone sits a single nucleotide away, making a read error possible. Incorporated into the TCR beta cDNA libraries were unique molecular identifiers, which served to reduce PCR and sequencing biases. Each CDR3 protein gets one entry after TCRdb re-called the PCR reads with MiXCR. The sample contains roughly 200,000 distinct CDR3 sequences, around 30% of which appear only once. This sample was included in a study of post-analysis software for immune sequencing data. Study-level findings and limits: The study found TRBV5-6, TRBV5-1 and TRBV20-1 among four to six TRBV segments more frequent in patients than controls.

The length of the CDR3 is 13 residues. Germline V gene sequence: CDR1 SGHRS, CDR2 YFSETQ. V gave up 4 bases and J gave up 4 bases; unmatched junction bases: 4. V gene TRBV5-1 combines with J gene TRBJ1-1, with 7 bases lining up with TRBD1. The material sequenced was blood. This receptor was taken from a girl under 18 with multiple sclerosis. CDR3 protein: CASSGAGGTEAFF. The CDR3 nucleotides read TGCGCCAGCAGCGGGGCAGGGGGCACTGAAGCTTTCTTT. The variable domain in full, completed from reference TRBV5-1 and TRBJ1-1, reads KAGVTQTPRYLIKTRGQQVTLSCSPISGHRSVSWYQQTPGQGLQFLFEYFSETQRNKGNFPGRFSGRQFSNSRSEMNVSTLELGDSALYLCASSGAGGTEAFFGQGTRLTVV.